Following are 12 T cell receptor beta chains from one sample sequenced in a study of graft-versus-host responses after intestinal transplantation. These receptors are not linked to any known antigen. Sequenced by immunoSEQ multiplex PCR; TCRdb stores in-frame clones only, minus some. The table has about 70,000 clones, about 92% seen once. The specimen was unstimulated CD8+ T cells sorted from spleen or lymph node cells, collected before intestinal transplant. These receptor sequences come from a human donor who received an intestinal transplant.

This chain connects TRBV5-8 to TRBJ1-1, with D tentatively TRBD1 (6 bases). The CDR3 is 14 residues long. Germline V gene sequence: CDR1 SGHTS, CDR2 YDEGEE. Trimming took 3 bases from V and 4 from J, leaving 13 bases between them. DNA for the CDR3: TGTGCCAGCAGCTCCTCGGGGGGCGTCACTGAAGCTTTCTTT. It is translated as CASSSSGGVTEAFF.

The chain couples TRBV7-8 to TRBJ2-7; TRBD2 might be the D (6 bases). Trimming removed 5 bases from V and 6 bases from J, with 17 bases in between. The CDR3 covers 14 residues. In germline, CDR1 is SGHVS, CDR2 FQNEAQ. CDR3 amino acids: CASSPRALGGEQYF. CDR3 sequence (DNA): TGTGCCAGCAGCCCCCGCGCCCTGGGGGGCGAGCAGTACTTC.

This sequence joins TRBV29-1 and TRBJ2-7, with 7 bases fitting TRBD1. CDR3 length: 13 residues. The V and J ends lost 7 bases and 0 bases, in that order; junction bases with no gene match: 6. Per the germline V gene, CDR1 is SQVTM and CDR2 is ANQGSEA. CDR3 coding DNA: TGCAGCGGGAAGACAGGGCACTCCTACGAGCAGTACTTC. Protein: CSGKTGHSYEQYF.

V gene TRBV4-1 combines with J gene TRBJ2-1; the match to TRBD2 covers 12 bases. The germline V gene encodes CDR1 MGHRA and CDR2 YSYEKL. V gave up 4 bases and J gave up 0 bases; unmatched junction bases: 4. The CDR3 is 17 amino acids. This CDR3 reads CASSRPSGGVSYNEQFF. CDR3 DNA: TGCGCCAGCAGCCGACCTAGCGGGGGGGTCTCCTACAATGAGCAGTTCTTC.

This clone was counted once. The chain has TRBV6-4 and TRBJ2-1, with 9 bases lining up with TRBD1. Per the germline V gene, CDR1 is MRHNA and CDR2 is SNTAGT. V was pared by 2 bases and J by 0 bases, with 2 bases of the junction left unmatched. The CDR3 runs 16 residues. This CDR3 is CASSDGTGLSYNEQFF. DNA for the CDR3: TGTGCCAGCAGTGACGGGACAGGGCTCTCCTACAATGAGCAGTTCTTC.

This chain joins TRBV9 and TRBJ1-2, with 7 bases lining up with TRBD1. V dropped 4 bases and J dropped 9; count of bases not matched to a gene: 12. The CDR3 runs to 14 residues. Germline CDR1 reads SGDLS; CDR2 reads YYNGEE. The CDR3 here is CASSPTTGVSRYTF. DNA of the CDR3: TGTGCCAGCAGCCCCACCACAGGGGTTAGTCGCTACACCTTC.

This chain joins TRBV13 and TRBJ2-7; a possible D gene is TRBD2 (6 bases). The V end was cut by 2 bases, the J end by 2 bases, with 13 bases between. The length of the CDR3 is 15 residues. The germline V gene has CDR1 PRHDT and CDR2 FYEKMQ (reference sequence). The CDR3 region is CASSLFGEAPYEQYF. The CDR3 nucleotides read TGTGCCAGCAGCTTATTTGGGGAGGCGCCCTACGAGCAGTACTTC.

The V call is TRBV2, the J call TRBJ2-2, with D possibly TRBD1 on 5 matching bases. The V and J ends lost 10 bases and 1 base respectively, with 16 bases between them. The CDR3 length is 15 residues. Germline CDR1 SNHLY, CDR2 FYNNEI. This chain's CDR3 is CATTYLDRNTGELFF. CDR3 nucleotides: TGTGCCACCACTTACTTAGACAGGAACACCGGGGAGCTGTTTTTT.

J is TRBJ2-3 and V is TRBV19; D possibly corresponds to TRBD2 (6 bases). This CDR3 is 15 amino acids long. Per germline, CDR1 LNHDA and CDR2 SQIVND (reference sequence). V was clipped by 3 bases and J by 3 bases, with 13 bases between them. CDR3 sequence reads: CASSIGGGWTDTQYF. DNA of the CDR3: TGTGCCAGTAGTATCGGGGGAGGATGGACAGATACGCAGTATTTT.

The chain joins TRBV6-1 to TRBJ1-3; D might be TRBD1 (6 bases). CDR3 size: 15 residues. Trimming pared 6 bases from V and 9 bases from J, leaving 21 bases between. CDR1 is MNHNS and CDR2 is SASEGT in the germline V gene. CDR3 sequence: CASRANRVGKGTIYF. CDR3 nucleotide sequence: TGTGCCAGCAGGGCTAACAGGGTGGGAAAAGGCACCATATATTTT.

V usage is TRBV19 and J usage is TRBJ1-3, with TRBD1 matching 7 bases. Per the germline V gene, CDR1 is LNHDA and CDR2 is SQIVND (reference sequence). With V trimmed by 11 bases and J by 0 bases, 4 bases remained unmatched. The CDR3 length is 13 residues. The CDR3 loop reads CAAGTASGNTIYF. For the CDR3, the DNA is TGTGCCGCAGGGACAGCCTCTGGAAACACCATATATTTT. Supplemented by reference TRBV19 and TRBJ1-3, the full variable domain reads DGGITQSPKYLFRKEGQNVTLSCEQNLNHDAMYWYRQDPGQGLRLIYYSQIVNDFQKGDIAEGYSVSREKKESFPLTVTSAQKNPTAFYLCAAGTASGNTIYFGEGSWLTVV.

This clone has a handful of counts. This chain connects TRBV13 to TRBJ1-6; perhaps TRBD1 as D (5 bases). The CDR3 length is 12 residues. The V gene's germline CDR1 is PRHDT and CDR2 FYEKMQ (reference sequence). With 5 bases removed from V and 13 bases from J, the gap between germline ends came to 12 bases. CDR3 protein: CASSPQGWPLHF. CDR3 DNA sequence: TGTGCCAGCAGCCCCCAGGGCTGGCCCCTCCACTTT.